This passage covers 9 T cell receptor beta chains from one sample sequenced in a study of T-cell reconstitution after alpha-beta-depleted transplantation in children. Preparing the TCRbeta library involved the use of unique molecular identifiers. One entry per CDR3 protein results from TCRdb running MiXCR on the PCR reads. The sample has 250,000 to 400,000 distinct CDR3 sequences; about a quarter are singletons. Sample: PBMCs, mostly from graft donor cells, taken 180 days after TCRalphabeta/CD19-depleted stem cell transplant. Source of these receptors: a male patient aged 10 to 17 who had a stem cell transplant for acute lymphoblastic leukemia, so the T cells may come from the graft donor.

The gene calls are TRBV7-8 and TRBJ2-5; 8 bases are shared with TRBD1. V shed 1 base, J shed 5 bases, and the junction held 9 bases outside the gene matches. CDR3 length: 16 amino acids. Germline CDR1 and CDR2: SGHVS and FQNEAQ. CDR3 nucleotides: TGTGCCAGCAGCTTAGGGGAAACGGGACAGGTTGAGACCCAGTACTTC. This gives the protein CASSLGETGQVETQYF.

The chain couples TRBV27 to TRBJ2-1; 7 bases align to TRBD2. Germline CDR1 reads MNHEY; CDR2 reads SMNVEV (reference sequence). This CDR3 comprises 15 residues. V shed 5 bases, J shed 3 bases, and the junction held 7 bases outside the gene matches. CDR3 nucleotides: TGTGCCAGCAGTACACTAGCGAACGGCTACAATGAGCAGTTCTTC. Translated, it gives CASSTLANGYNEQFF.

V is TRBV5-5 and J is TRBJ2-1, with TRBD1 identical over 7 bases. This CDR3 is built from 16 residues. Germline V gene sequence: CDR1 SGHKS, CDR2 YYEKEE (reference sequence). V shed 1 base, J shed 3 bases, and the junction held 7 bases outside the gene matches. Here the CDR3 DNA reads TGTGCCAGCAGCTTGTCCCGGCCAGGGGGCTACAATGAGCAGTTCTTC. This translates into CASSLSRPGGYNEQFF.

This chain connects TRBV6-1 to TRBJ2-1, with a tentative D call TRBD1 (5 bases). This CDR3 contains 15 residues. V lost 6 bases, J lost 0 bases, and 12 bases lay in between. Germline values: CDR1 MNHNS, CDR2 SASEGT. CDR3 DNA: TGTGCCAGCAGCCGACAGTCGAGCTCCTACAATGAGCAGTTCTTC. Its protein is CASSRQSSSYNEQFF.

This clonotype was observed at least ten times. This sequence joins TRBV20-1 and TRBJ1-2; no clear D. This CDR3 comprises 12 residues. Germline V lookup: CDR1 DFQATT, CDR2 SNEGSKA (reference sequence). With 3 bases removed from V and 5 bases from J, the gap between germline ends came to 10 bases. This chain's CDR3 is CSASLRAYGYTF. CDR3 in DNA: TGCAGTGCTAGCCTCCGGGCTTATGGCTACACCTTC.

A few counts support this clonotype. This sequence joins TRBV29-1 and TRBJ2-1; D perhaps matches TRBD2 (5 bases). Germline loops: CDR1 SQVTM, CDR2 ANQGSEA. The CDR3 is 13 amino acids. The V gene lost 3 bases and the J gene lost 3 bases, with 9 bases spanning the gap. CDR3 nucleotide sequence: TGCAGCGTTGAGGTGGGAGTCTACAATGAGCAGTTCTTC. Translation gives CSVEVGVYNEQFF.

This clonotype was picked up a small number of times. The rearrangement joins TRBV29-1 to TRBJ2-7; 7 nucleotides line up with TRBD1. CDR3 length: 12 amino acids. Germline assignment: CDR1 SQVTM and CDR2 ANQGSEA. V dropped 4 bases and J dropped 6; count of bases not matched to a gene: 6. As DNA, the CDR3 is TGCAGCGTTGGACAGGGCCCTGGCGAGCAGTACTTC. Encoded protein: CSVGQGPGEQYF.

This rearrangement joins TRBV5-1 to TRBJ1-2; 8 bases match TRBD1. The CDR3 has 16 amino acids. J lost 3 bases, V lost 4 bases, and 11 bases had no gene match. Germline V gene sequence: CDR1 SGHRS, CDR2 YFSETQ. The CDR3 region has the DNA TGCGCCAGCAGCATCCTCCAGGGGGCCACCGACTATGGCTACACCTTC. This sequence encodes CASSILQGATDYGYTF.

The chain links TRBV10-3 to TRBJ2-7; the D is unclear. The V end was cut by 0 bases, the J end by 7 bases, with 10 bases between. CDR1 and CDR2 from the germline V gene are ENHRY and SYGVKD. This CDR3 region has 13 residues. In DNA form, the CDR3 reads TGTGCCATCAGTGAGTCGAACCGTAGGGAGCAGTACTTC. Protein product: CAISESNRREQYF.